This TCR beta chain was identified during a study of T cell responses to AZD1222 COVID-19 vaccine. The junction had 17 bases not matched to a gene; V was cut back by 2 bases and J by 3 bases. Germline V lookup: CDR1 MDHEN, CDR2 SYDVKM. This CDR3 spans 19 amino acids. Sequencing used immunoSEQ multiplex PCR; TCRdb keeps in-frame clones, though not all of them. The table includes 150,000 to 200,000 clones, 90% detected once. A note on this clone: Its specificity is not known.

Study outcomes and limitations: Recipients of two AZD1222 doses showed rising Spike-specific TCR breadth and depth.

This clonotype originated in an adult in good health. This chain joins TRBV28 and TRBJ2-7, with 9 nucleotides matching TRBD1. This sample comprised peripheral blood, obtained on day 0 of AZD1222 vaccination. The CDR3 region is CASSLPSIPGQGRIYEQYF. CDR3 in DNA: TGTGCCAGCAGTTTACCTTCCATACCGGGACAGGGAAGGATCTACGAGCAGTACTTC.